The 14 T cell receptor beta chains below come from one sample, sequenced in a study of control samples from healthy donors and cancer patients. Clones were read by immunoSEQ multiplex PCR, and TCRdb kept only the in-frame ones, dropping some. The table shows 120,000 to 150,000 clones, with approximately 94% occurring only once. The sequencing sample was made of blood. These receptors were obtained from a man aged 18 to 30 in good health.

V gene TRBV29-1 combines with J gene TRBJ2-1; D is uncertain. CDR1 is SQVTM and CDR2 is ANQGSEA in the germline V gene. The CDR3 extends over 15 amino acids. The V end lost 3 bases, the J end lost 4 bases, and 16 bases lay between the germline ends. Here the CDR3 reads CSVEAPWRVYNEQFF. The CDR3 region has the DNA TGCAGCGTTGAGGCCCCCTGGCGCGTATACAATGAGCAGTTCTTC.

The chain is built from TRBV6-5 and TRBJ2-5; D remains ambiguous. Trimming left V 9 bases short and J 1 base short, with 12 bases between. The CDR3 contains 13 residues. Germline V gene lookup returns CDR1 MNHEY and CDR2 SVGAGI. CDR3 loop: CARPIHPQETQYF. CDR3 DNA sequence: TGTGCCAGACCCATACACCCCCAAGAGACCCAGTACTTC.

This clone was found once. J is TRBJ1-2 and V is TRBV20-1; no clear D. The CDR3 consists of 9 residues. Germline loops: CDR1 DFQATT, CDR2 SNEGSKA (reference sequence). Trimming removed 2 bases from V and 6 bases from J, with 1 base in between. CDR3 in amino acids: CSARNGYTF. DNA of the CDR3: TGCAGTGCTAGAAATGGCTACACCTTC.

The gene calls are TRBV6-6 and TRBJ1-5; no firm D call. Germline loops: CDR1 MNHNY, CDR2 SVGAGI (reference sequence). Trimming took off 2 bases at V and 16 bases at J, with 15 bases between the two ends. This CDR3 is built from 12 residues. CDR3 bases: TGTGCCAGCAGTTACGGGGTCCCGGCTGAACATTTT. Its protein is CASSYGVPAEHF.

This clone has just one count. The V call is TRBV5-1, the J call TRBJ1-1; maybe TRBD1 (5 bases). Germline lookup yields CDR1 SGHRS and CDR2 YFSETQ. The CDR3 runs 14 residues. V was shortened by 0 bases and J by 4 bases, with 10 bases between the two germline ends. In nucleotides, the CDR3 is TGCGCCAGCAGCTTGGCGTCAAGGGGCACTGAAGCTTTCTTT. As protein: CASSLASRGTEAFF.

The chain uses TRBV7-9 and TRBJ1-1, with a weak D call TRBD1 (5 bases). There are 16 residues in the CDR3. The germline gives CDR1 SEHNR, CDR2 FQNEAQ (reference sequence). V was shortened by 0 bases and J by 5 bases, with 16 bases between the two germline ends. The CDR3, as DNA: TGTGCCAGCAGCTTAGCGGGGTCTGCAGGGTTTACTGAAGCTTTCTTT. Protein: CASSLAGSAGFTEAFF. Complete variable domain (other parts from reference TRBV7-9 and TRBJ1-1): DTGVSQNPRHKITKRGQNVTFRCDPISEHNRLYWYRQTLGQGPEFLTYFQNEAQLEKSRLLSDRFSAERPKGSFSTLEIQRTEQGDSAMYLCASSLAGSAGFTEAFFGQGTRLTVV.

V gene TRBV6-5 combines with J gene TRBJ2-7; maybe TRBD1 (6 bases). Germline CDR1 reads MNHEY; CDR2 reads SVGAGI. V lost 4 bases and J lost 3, with 13 bases in between. This CDR3 comprises 14 residues. DNA for the CDR3: TGTGCCAGCAGTTTCCTCGGACAGTTCTACGAGCAGTACTTC. Translating it yields CASSFLGQFYEQYF.

The V call is TRBV4-1, the J call TRBJ2-7; D possibly uses TRBD1 or TRBD2 (6 bases each). This CDR3 is built from 17 residues. The V end was cut by 4 bases, the J end by 10 bases, with 29 bases between. Germline assignment: CDR1 MGHRA and CDR2 YSYEKL. The CDR3 loop is CASSLKGGPGALVHQYF. DNA for the CDR3: TGCGCCAGCAGCCTGAAGGGTGGCCCGGGGGCCCTCGTTCATCAGTACTTC.

The chain is built from TRBV9 and TRBJ1-1; D is uncertain. The V end lost 2 bases, the J end lost 1 base, and 6 bases lay between the germline ends. CDR1 and CDR2 (germline): SGDLS, YYNGEE. The CDR3 sequence is 13 residues long. For the CDR3, the DNA is TGTGCCAGCAGCGTCCTCCAGAACACTGAAGCTTTCTTT. Translating gives CASSVLQNTEAFF. Full variable domain (outside the CDR3, taken from reference TRBV9 and TRBJ1-1): DSGVTQTPKHLITATGQRVTLRCSPRSGDLSVYWYQQSLDQGLQFLIQYYNGEERAKGNILERFSAQQFPDLHSELNLSSLELGDSALYFCASSVLQNTEAFFGQGTRLTVV.

The rearrangement uses TRBV9 and TRBJ2-7; 9 bases align to TRBD1. The CDR3 covers 14 residues. Losses at the gene ends were 3 bases for V and 5 bases for J; bases not matched to a gene: 6. Germline CDR1 SGDLS, CDR2 YYNGEE. CDR3 in DNA: TGTGCCAGCAGCGCTTGGGACAGGGCTGACGAGCAGTACTTC. This codes for CASSAWDRADEQYF.

V usage is TRBV5-1 and J usage is TRBJ2-5; the D is unclear. Trimming took off 1 base at V and 4 bases at J, with 11 bases between the two ends. Germline CDR1 is SGHRS and CDR2 is YFSETQ. The CDR3 has 14 amino acids. The CDR3 nucleotides read TGCGCCAGCAGCTTGTGGGCGCTTAGAGAGACCCAGTACTTC. Translating gives CASSLWALRETQYF.

V is TRBV6-5 and J is TRBJ2-5; D may correspond to TRBD1 or TRBD2 (6 bases each). The germline V and J ends were trimmed by 7 bases and 6 bases, with 21 bases remaining between them. This CDR3 contains 15 residues. Looked up from germline, CDR1 is MNHEY and CDR2 is SVGAGI. Written as DNA, the CDR3 is TGTGCCAGCACCCCCGTCCCCGGGGGCTGGAAGACCCAGTACTTC. This encodes CASTPVPGGWKTQYF.

The table lists this clone with a count of one. The chain carries TRBV11-3 and TRBJ2-1; D is possibly TRBD1 (7 bases). The CDR3 spans 16 residues. V was cut by 5 bases and J by 5 bases, with 19 bases left in between. Per the germline V gene, CDR1 is SGHNT and CDR2 is YENEEA. As DNA, the CDR3 is TGTGCCAGCAGCCCACGGAGGGGGACAGAGAACAATGAGCAGTTCTTC. Translation gives CASSPRRGTENNEQFF.

This sequence joins TRBV11-3 and TRBJ2-2; weak D call: TRBD2 (6 bases). This CDR3 is built from 16 residues. Trimming took off 5 bases at V and 4 bases at J, with 17 bases between the two ends. Germline V gene data show CDR1 as SGHNT and CDR2 as YENEEA. CDR3 sequence (DNA): TGTGCCAGCAGCCCAATGGGGGGTGTGGGCACCGGGGAGCTGTTTTTT. Translating gives CASSPMGGVGTGELFF.